Following are 27 T cell receptor beta chains from one sample sequenced in a study of blood T cell repertoires in COVID-19. Sequencing was performed with immunoSEQ multiplex PCR; in TCRdb, only in-frame clones are kept and a portion is missing. The sample contains 88,000 or so clones, approximately 86% of which appear only once. What was sequenced was peripheral blood. These TCRs come from a man aged 60 to 75 with acute or convalescent COVID-19.

This chain joins TRBV27 and TRBJ1-1; D gene unclear. From germline, CDR1 is MNHEY and CDR2 SMNVEV (reference sequence). The CDR3 loop spans 12 amino acids. Deletions cut 3 bases from V and 4 bases from J, with 6 bases between. In DNA, the CDR3 is TGTGCCAGCAGTTTTCCCATCACTGAAGCTTTCTTT. It codes for CASSFPITEAFF.

The chain is built from TRBV30 and TRBJ1-2; the D gene is possibly TRBD1 (5 bases). CDR1 and CDR2 from the germline V gene are GTSNPN and SVGIG (reference sequence). The ends were cut back, 0 bases at V and 8 bases at J, with 10 bases in the middle. The length of the CDR3 is 12 residues. The CDR3 spells CAWSVSGFGYTF. CDR3 DNA: TGTGCCTGGAGTGTATCAGGGTTCGGCTACACCTTC.

V is TRBV30 and J is TRBJ1-2, with a tentative D call TRBD1 (5 bases). Per germline, CDR1 GTSNPN and CDR2 SVGIG (reference sequence). CDR3 length equals 15 residues. With 0 bases removed from V and 8 bases from J, the gap between germline ends came to 19 bases. This CDR3 reads CAWSVSGSRQGGYTF. The CDR3 coding sequence is TGTGCCTGGAGTGTAAGTGGTAGTCGGCAGGGAGGCTACACCTTC.

The chain employs TRBV10-3 and TRBJ1-1; D might be TRBD1 (5 bases). Trimming cost V 3 bases and J 3 bases, with 23 bases left between them. Per germline, CDR1 ENHRY and CDR2 SYGVKD. The CDR3 runs 18 residues. CDR3 nucleotides: TGTGCCATCAGTGACTCCGGGCTGTCACAGAAAGGGGACACTGAAGCTTTCTTT. Translated: CAISDSGLSQKGDTEAFF.

This clone has just one count. The rearrangement links TRBV5-6 to TRBJ2-2; possible D gene TRBD2, 7 bases. This CDR3 is 15 amino acids long. V gave up 4 bases and J gave up 7 bases, with 17 bases separating them. CDR1 is SGHDT and CDR2 is YYEEEE in the germline V gene. CDR3 in amino acids: CASSLEGGAGGELFF. In DNA, the CDR3 is TGTGCCAGCAGCCTGGAAGGGGGGGCTGGCGGGGAGCTGTTTTTT.

V is TRBV14 and J is TRBJ2-3, with D unclear. The V gene's germline CDR1 is SGHDN and CDR2 FVKESK. Trimming pared 1 base from V and 4 bases from J, leaving 6 bases between. This CDR3 has 13 amino acids. CDR3 sequence reads: CASSQGLPDTQYF. In DNA form, the CDR3 reads TGTGCCAGCAGCCAAGGGCTTCCAGATACGCAGTATTTT.

The chain combines TRBV19 with TRBJ1-6; D is undetermined. Per germline, CDR1 LNHDA and CDR2 SQIVND (reference sequence). The ends were cut back, 1 base at V and 0 bases at J, with 19 bases in the middle. The length of the CDR3 is 20 residues. The CDR3 spells CASSIVPVSSSSSYNSPLHF. CDR3 in DNA: TGTGCCAGTAGTATAGTTCCGGTTTCATCGTCAAGCTCCTATAATTCACCCCTCCACTTT.

The chain joins TRBV2 to TRBJ1-5; 7 positions match TRBD1. There are 16 residues in the CDR3. V lost 3 bases, J lost 4 bases, and 9 bases stayed unmatched. Germline-derived CDR1 and CDR2 are SNHLY and FYNNEI. For the CDR3, the DNA is TGTGCCAGCAGTGACCGTGAGGGGGCCGGGAATCAGCCCCAGCATTTT. As protein: CASSDREGAGNQPQHF. Supplemented by reference TRBV2 and TRBJ1-5, the full variable domain reads EPEVTQTPSHQVTQMGQEVILRCVPISNHLYFYWYRQILGQKVEFLVSFYNNEISEKSEIFDDQFSVERPDGSNFTLKIRSTKLEDSAMYFCASSDREGAGNQPQHFGDGTRLSIL.

This chain links TRBV6-5 with TRBJ2-7, with 8 bases that match TRBD1. This CDR3 has 16 amino acids. Losses at the gene ends were 4 bases for V and 2 bases for J; bases not matched to a gene: 10. From germline, CDR1 is MNHEY and CDR2 SVGAGI. CDR3 DNA: TGTGCCAGCAGTTTCCACAACGACAGGGGTCCCTACGAGCAGTACTTC. This encodes CASSFHNDRGPYEQYF.

The chain links TRBV19 to TRBJ1-5, with D unclear. This CDR3 has 13 residues. Germline V CDR1 and CDR2: LNHDA, SQIVND (reference sequence). The CDR3 bases are TGTGCTAACCTGAGCTGTGGCAATCAGCCCCAGCATTTT. Its translation is CANLSCGNQPQHF.

The genes are TRBV7-8 and TRBJ1-5, with TRBD1 matching 7 bases. J lost 5 bases, V lost 5 bases, and 12 bases had no gene match. Germline V gives CDR1 SGHVS, CDR2 FQNEAQ. CDR3 size: 16 residues. The CDR3 sequence: CASSPWDLRGYQPQHF. CDR3 nucleotide sequence: TGTGCCAGCAGCCCATGGGACCTCAGGGGGTATCAGCCCCAGCATTTT.

This clone occurred a few times. V usage is TRBV13 and J usage is TRBJ2-7, with D possibly TRBD2 on 6 matching bases. The germline V and J ends were trimmed by 4 bases and 2 bases, with 15 bases remaining between them. The CDR3 runs to 15 residues. The germline V gene has CDR1 PRHDT and CDR2 FYEKMQ (reference sequence). The CDR3 DNA reads TGTGCCAGCAGCTCCGGGACTCGCAAACCCTACGAGCAGTACTTC. It codes for CASSSGTRKPYEQYF.

This clone was seen a handful of times. This chain joins TRBV7-2 and TRBJ1-2; 8 bases align to TRBD1. Per germline, CDR1 SGHTA and CDR2 FQGNSA. This CDR3 region has 15 residues. V lost 5 bases and J lost 0; bases outside the gene matches: 5. For the CDR3, the DNA is TGTGCCAGCAGCCCCAAGGACAGGGCTAACTATGGCTACACCTTC. Residues: CASSPKDRANYGYTF.

The V and J genes are TRBV7-9 and TRBJ1-2; 12 bases align to TRBD1. The CDR3 is 16 amino acids. Trimming at V came to 3 bases and at J to 6 bases, leaving 8 bases not matched to a gene. Germline values: CDR1 SEHNR, CDR2 FQNEAQ (reference sequence). CDR3 in amino acids: CASSFTGTGGGDGYTF. CDR3 nucleotide sequence: TGTGCCAGCAGCTTCACCGGGACAGGGGGCGGCGATGGCTACACCTTC.

The chain recombines TRBV7-2 with TRBJ1-1; TRBD1 agrees at 8 bases. Germline CDR1 reads SGHTA; CDR2 reads FQGNSA. V trimming: 4 bases; J trimming: 1 base; junction bases outside the gene matches: 8. The length of the CDR3 is 16 residues. The CDR3 loop reads CASSYARGQGNTEAFF. CDR3 DNA sequence: TGTGCCAGCAGCTATGCCCGCGGACAGGGGAACACTGAAGCTTTCTTT.

In this sample, this clone turned up once. V usage is TRBV10-1 and J usage is TRBJ2-3; 11 bases map to TRBD1. The CDR3 spans 15 residues. The germline gives CDR1 WNHNN, CDR2 SYGVQD (reference sequence). J lost 6 bases, V lost 5 bases, and 7 bases had no gene match. For the CDR3, the DNA is TGCGCCAGCAGTACTGGACAGGGGGCAACCGATACGCAGTATTTT. Translation: CASSTGQGATDTQYF.

This clone appeared a few times. The chain combines TRBV4-1 with TRBJ2-5; D might be TRBD2 (5 bases). Germline loops: CDR1 MGHRA, CDR2 YSYEKL. The CDR3 covers 15 residues. V lost 0 bases and J lost 5, with 13 bases in between. CDR3 coding DNA: TGCGCCAGCAGCCAAGAAATGCGACTATGGGAGACCCAGTACTTC. Its translation is CASSQEMRLWETQYF.

This chain connects TRBV9 to TRBJ1-1, with a tentative D call TRBD1 (6 bases). The CDR3 is made up of 12 amino acids. V gave up 3 bases and J gave up 6 bases, with 9 bases separating them. Germline V gene data show CDR1 as SGDLS and CDR2 as YYNGEE. The CDR3 loop is CASSAQGSEAFF. The CDR3 DNA reads TGTGCCAGCAGCGCCCAGGGGTCTGAAGCTTTCTTT.

V gene TRBV11-2 combines with J gene TRBJ1-2, with 8 positions matching TRBD1. V was clipped by 5 bases and J by 8 bases; unmatched bases: 13. Germline CDR1 and CDR2: SGHAT and FQNNGV. The CDR3 contains 15 residues. CDR3 nucleotides: TGTGCCAGCAGCACCGGGACAGGTCAATGGGGGGGCTACACCTTC. It is translated as CASSTGTGQWGGYTF.

The chain recombines TRBV19 with TRBJ2-2; tentative D call: TRBD2 (5 bases). Germline lookup yields CDR1 LNHDA and CDR2 SQIVND (reference sequence). Trimming left V 7 bases short and J 3 bases short, with 12 bases between. CDR3 size: 14 residues. CDR3 coding DNA: TGTGCCAGTAAGGTAGAGGAGGACACCGGGGAGCTGTTTTTT. This sequence encodes CASKVEEDTGELFF.

The rearrangement links TRBV7-6 to TRBJ1-2; the D gene is possibly TRBD1 (5 bases). The CDR3 spans 18 residues. The germline CDR1 and CDR2 sequences are SGHVS and FNYEAQ. With 3 bases removed from V and 1 base from J, the gap between germline ends came to 21 bases. The CDR3 DNA is TGTGCCAGCAGCTTGGGGCTCCCGGGAGGTGATTTTAACTATGGCTACACCTTC. Amino acid sequence: CASSLGLPGGDFNYGYTF.

The chain recombines TRBV3-1 (or the pseudogene TRBV3-2) with TRBJ2-5; 7 nucleotides agree with TRBD1. Germline V CDR1 and CDR2: LGHDT, YNNKEL (reference sequence). This CDR3 spans 17 amino acids. The junction had 11 bases not matched to a gene; V was cut back by 1 base and J by 3 bases. The CDR3 protein is CASSQGRNRGAKETQYF. The CDR3 DNA follows: TGTGCCAGCAGCCAAGGCCGGAACAGGGGAGCTAAAGAGACCCAGTACTTC.

The CDR3 DNA is TGTGCCAGCAGGCAGGTGGGTAGCAATCAGCCCCAGCATTTT. This sequence encodes CASRQVGSNQPQHF. This chain joins TRBV6-5 and TRBJ1-5; D call uncertain. From germline, CDR1 is MNHEY and CDR2 SVGAGI. The CDR3 consists of 14 residues. V was trimmed by 6 bases and J by 0 bases, leaving 9 bases between them.

This clone has just one count. This specimen includes other DNA sequences encoding the same CDR3. The chain has TRBV10-1 and TRBJ2-2; 7 bases match TRBD2. The CDR3 length is 15 residues. J gave up 2 bases and V 3 bases, and 3 bases lay outside the gene matches. Germline CDR1 reads WNHNN; CDR2 reads SYGVQD (reference sequence). Here the CDR3 DNA reads TGCGCCAGCAGTGAAGGCGGGAGAAACACCGGGGAGCTGTTTTTT. Translating it yields CASSEGGRNTGELFF.

In its sample, this clone was seen once. The chain has TRBV5-4 and TRBJ1-2; D is possibly TRBD1 (5 bases). The CDR3 has 13 amino acids. Germline V gene data show CDR1 as SGHNT and CDR2 as YYREEE (reference sequence). Trimming stripped 4 bases from V and 2 bases from J, with 9 bases between. CDR3 nucleotides: TGTGCCAGCAGCCCCGACAGAAACTATGGCTACACCTTC. Residues: CASSPDRNYGYTF. The variable domain in full, with the rest retrieved from reference TRBV5-4 and TRBJ1-2, is ETGVTQSPTHLIKTRGQQVTLRCSSQSGHNTVSWYQQALGQGPQFIFQYYREEENGRGNFPPRFSGLQFPNYSSELNVNALELDDSALYLCASSPDRNYGYTFGSGTRLTVV.

The chain's CDR3 is CASSQGHVYEQYF. CDR3 coding DNA: TGTGCCAGCAGCCAGGGACACGTCTACGAGCAGTACTTC. J is TRBJ2-7 and V is TRBV13, with a weak D call TRBD1 (6 bases). V was clipped by 5 bases and J by 3 bases, with 11 bases between them. Germline V gene lookup returns CDR1 PRHDT and CDR2 FYEKMQ (reference sequence). This CDR3 is 13 amino acids long.

This chain links TRBV19 with TRBJ2-5, with D tentatively TRBD2 (6 bases). Trimming removed 9 bases from V and 2 bases from J, with 22 bases in between. The CDR3 has 16 amino acids. The germline V gene encodes CDR1 LNHDA and CDR2 SQIVND (reference sequence). The CDR3 is CASSLRLLASQETQYF. The CDR3 coding sequence is TGTGCCAGCTCACTCCGCCTACTAGCTTCTCAAGAGACCCAGTACTTC.